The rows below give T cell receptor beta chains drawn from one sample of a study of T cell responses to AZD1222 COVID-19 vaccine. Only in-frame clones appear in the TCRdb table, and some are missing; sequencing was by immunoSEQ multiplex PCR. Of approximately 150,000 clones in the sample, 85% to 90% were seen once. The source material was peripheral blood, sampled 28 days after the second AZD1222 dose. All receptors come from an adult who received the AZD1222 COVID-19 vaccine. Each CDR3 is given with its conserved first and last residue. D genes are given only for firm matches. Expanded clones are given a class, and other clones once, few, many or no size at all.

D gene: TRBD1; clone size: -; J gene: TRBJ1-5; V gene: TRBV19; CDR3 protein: CASRGQGNQPQHF; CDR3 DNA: TGTGCCAGTCGTGGACAGGGAAATCAGCCCCAGCATTTT
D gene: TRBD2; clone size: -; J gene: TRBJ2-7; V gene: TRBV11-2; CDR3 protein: CASSTSGGEQYF; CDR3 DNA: TGTGCCAGCAGCACCTCGGGGGGGGAGCAGTACTTC
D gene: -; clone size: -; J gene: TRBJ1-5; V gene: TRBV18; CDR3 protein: CASSTGGGNQPQHF; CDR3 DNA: TGTGCCAGCTCAACAGGAGGGGGCAATCAGCCCCAGCATTTT
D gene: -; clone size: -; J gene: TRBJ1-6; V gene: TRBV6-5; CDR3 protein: CASRLDLANSPLHF; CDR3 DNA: TGTGCCAGCCGGTTGGACCTGGCGAATTCACCCCTCCACTTT
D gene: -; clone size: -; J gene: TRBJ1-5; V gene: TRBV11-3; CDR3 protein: CASSLEPRQARNQPQHF; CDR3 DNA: TGTGCCAGCAGCTTAGAACCCCGACAGGCTCGCAATCAGCCCCAGCATTTT
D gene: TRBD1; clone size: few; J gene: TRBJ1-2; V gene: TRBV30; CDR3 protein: CAWKGQGNYGYTF; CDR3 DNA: TGTGCCTGGAAGGGACAGGGGAACTATGGCTACACCTTC
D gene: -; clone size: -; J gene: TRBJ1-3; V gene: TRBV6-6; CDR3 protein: CASSYSENTIYF; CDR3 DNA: TGTGCCAGCAGTTACTCGGAGAACACCATATATTTT
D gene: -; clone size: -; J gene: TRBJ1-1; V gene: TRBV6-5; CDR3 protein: CASSYGDTEAFF; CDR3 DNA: TGTGCCAGCAGTTACGGGGACACTGAAGCTTTCTTT
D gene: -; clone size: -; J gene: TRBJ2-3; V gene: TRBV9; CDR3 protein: CASSVWRGPPDTQYF; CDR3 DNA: TGTGCCAGCAGCGTGTGGCGGGGGCCCCCAGATACGCAGTATTTT
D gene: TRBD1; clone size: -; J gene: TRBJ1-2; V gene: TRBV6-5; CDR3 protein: CASSNSGGGGYTF; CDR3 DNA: TGTGCCAGCAGCAACTCAGGGGGCGGGGGCTACACCTTC
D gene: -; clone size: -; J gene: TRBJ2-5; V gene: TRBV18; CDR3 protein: CASSPRGQETQYF; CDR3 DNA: TGTGCCAGCTCACCACGCGGGCAAGAGACCCAGTACTTC
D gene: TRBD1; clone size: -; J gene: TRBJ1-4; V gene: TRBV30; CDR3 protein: CAWSPGGLGEKLFF; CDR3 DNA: TGTGCCTGGAGTCCAGGGGGCCTCGGTGAAAAACTGTTTTTT
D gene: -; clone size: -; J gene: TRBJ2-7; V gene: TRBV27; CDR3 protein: CASSLSRPAGEQYF; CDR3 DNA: TGTGCCAGCAGTTTATCACGGCCGGCCGGCGAGCAGTACTTC
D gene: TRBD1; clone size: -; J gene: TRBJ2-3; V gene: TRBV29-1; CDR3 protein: CSVERGQSTDTQYF; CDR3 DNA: TGCAGCGTTGAAAGGGGACAGAGCACAGATACGCAGTATTTT
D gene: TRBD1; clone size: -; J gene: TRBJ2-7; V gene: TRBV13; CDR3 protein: CASSLGTGGGYEQYF; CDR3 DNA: TGTGCCAGCAGCTTAGGGACAGGGGGAGGCTACGAGCAGTACTTC
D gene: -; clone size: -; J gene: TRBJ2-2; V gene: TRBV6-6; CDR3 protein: CASSYTGQDTGELFF; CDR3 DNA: TGTGCCAGCAGTTACACAGGGCAGGACACCGGGGAGCTGTTTTTT
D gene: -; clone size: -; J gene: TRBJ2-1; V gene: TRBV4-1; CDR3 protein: CASSSTPGRGEVDEQFF; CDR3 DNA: TGCGCCAGCAGCTCAACACCGGGGCGGGGTGAGGTAGATGAGCAGTTCTTC
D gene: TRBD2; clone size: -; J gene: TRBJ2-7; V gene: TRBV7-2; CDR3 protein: CASSRDYLYEQYF; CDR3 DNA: TGTGCCAGCAGCCGGGACTATCTCTACGAGCAGTACTTC
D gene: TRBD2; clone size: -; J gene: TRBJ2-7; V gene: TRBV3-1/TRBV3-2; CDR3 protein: CASSQNSGPSYEQYF; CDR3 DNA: TGTGCCAGCAGCCAAAATAGCGGGCCTTCCTACGAGCAGTACTTC
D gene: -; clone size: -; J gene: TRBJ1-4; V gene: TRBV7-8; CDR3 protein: CASSLVAATNEKLFF; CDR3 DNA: TGTGCCAGCAGCTTAGTGGCTGCAACTAATGAAAAACTGTTTTTT
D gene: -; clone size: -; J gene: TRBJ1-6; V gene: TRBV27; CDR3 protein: CASSLREDSPLHF; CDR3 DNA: TGTGCCAGCAGTTTGCGGGAGGATTCACCCCTCCACTTT
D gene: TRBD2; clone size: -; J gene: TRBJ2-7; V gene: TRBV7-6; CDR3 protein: CASSSQTSGSIYEQYF; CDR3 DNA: TGTGCCAGCAGCTCCCAGACTAGCGGGAGTATCTACGAGCAGTACTTC
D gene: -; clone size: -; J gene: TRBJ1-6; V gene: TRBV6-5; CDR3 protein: CASRARGLNSPLHF; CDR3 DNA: TGTGCCAGCAGGGCGCGAGGATTGAATTCACCCCTCCACTTT
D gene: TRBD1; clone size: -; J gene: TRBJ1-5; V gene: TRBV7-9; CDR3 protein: CASSDPGQGADQPQHF; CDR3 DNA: TGTGCCAGCAGCGACCCGGGACAGGGGGCGGATCAGCCCCAGCATTTT
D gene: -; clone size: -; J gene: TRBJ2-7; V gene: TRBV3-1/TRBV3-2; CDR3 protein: CASSQLTGSNEQYF; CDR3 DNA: TGTGCCAGCAGCCAATTAACCGGGAGCAACGAGCAGTACTTC
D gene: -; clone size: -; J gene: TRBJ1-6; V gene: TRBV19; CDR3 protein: CASSIQRVSPLHF; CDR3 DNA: TGTGCCAGTAGTATCCAGCGTGTTTCACCCCTCCACTTT
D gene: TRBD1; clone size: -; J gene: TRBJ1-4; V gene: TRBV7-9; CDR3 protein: CASSASTGYWEKLFF; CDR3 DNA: TGTGCCAGCAGCGCGTCGACAGGGTATTGGGAAAAACTGTTTTTT
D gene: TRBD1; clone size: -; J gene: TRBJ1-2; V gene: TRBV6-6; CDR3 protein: CASSYRGDVMSGYTF; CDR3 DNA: TGTGCCAGCAGCTACAGGGGGGACGTGATGAGTGGCTACACCTTC
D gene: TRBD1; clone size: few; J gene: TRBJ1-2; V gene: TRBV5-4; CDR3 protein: CASSSRTGTFYGYTF; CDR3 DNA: TGTGCCAGCAGCTCGAGGACAGGGACTTTCTATGGCTACACCTTC
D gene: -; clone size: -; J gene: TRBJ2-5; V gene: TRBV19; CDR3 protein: CASSRDQETQYF; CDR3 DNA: TGTGCCAGTAGTCGGGACCAAGAGACCCAGTACTTC
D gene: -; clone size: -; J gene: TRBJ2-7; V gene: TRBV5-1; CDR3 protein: CASSLGDTRYEQYF; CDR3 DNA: TGCGCCAGCAGCTTGGGGGACACCAGGTACGAGCAGTACTTC
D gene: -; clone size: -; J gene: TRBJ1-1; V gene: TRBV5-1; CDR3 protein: CASISFSGTNTEAFF; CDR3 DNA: TGCGCCAGCATAAGCTTTTCCGGGACAAACACTGAAGCTTTCTTT
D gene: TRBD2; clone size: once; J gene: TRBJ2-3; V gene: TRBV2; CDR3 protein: CAGRAELTDTQYF; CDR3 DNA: TGTGCCGGGAGGGCGGAGCTCACAGATACGCAGTATTTT
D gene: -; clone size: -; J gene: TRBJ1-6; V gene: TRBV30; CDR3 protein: CAWRKGLGSPLHF; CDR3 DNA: TGTGCCTGGAGGAAGGGCTTGGGTTCACCCCTCCACTTT
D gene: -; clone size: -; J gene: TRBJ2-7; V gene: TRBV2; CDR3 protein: CASPGTAAVQAYEQYF; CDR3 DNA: TGTGCCAGCCCCGGGACGGCCGCGGTGCAAGCCTACGAGCAGTACTTC
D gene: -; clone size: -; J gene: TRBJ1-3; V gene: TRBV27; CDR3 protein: CASSSDGSSGNTIYF; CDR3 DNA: TGTGCCAGCAGTTCGGACGGTTCCTCTGGAAACACCATATATTTT
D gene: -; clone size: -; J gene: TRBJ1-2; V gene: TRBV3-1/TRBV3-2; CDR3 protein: CASSPPGRGSDGYTF; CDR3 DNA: TGTGCCAGCAGCCCACCGGGCAGGGGCTCGGATGGCTACACCTTC
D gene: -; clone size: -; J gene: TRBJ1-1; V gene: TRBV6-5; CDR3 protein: CASSYSSMNTEAFF; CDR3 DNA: TGTGCCAGCAGTTACTCATCCATGAACACTGAAGCTTTCTTT
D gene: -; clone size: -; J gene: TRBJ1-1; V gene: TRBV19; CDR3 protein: CASRDRRKGDTEAFF; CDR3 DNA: TGTGCCAGTCGAGACAGGCGGAAAGGGGACACTGAAGCTTTCTTT
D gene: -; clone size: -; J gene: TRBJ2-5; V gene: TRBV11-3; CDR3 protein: CASSLDRGSQETQYF; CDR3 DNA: TGTGCCAGCAGCTTAGATAGAGGATCCCAAGAGACCCAGTACTTC
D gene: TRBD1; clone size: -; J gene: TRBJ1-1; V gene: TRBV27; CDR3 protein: CASSIQGASTEAFF; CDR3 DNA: TGTGCCAGCAGTATACAGGGGGCGAGCACTGAAGCTTTCTTT
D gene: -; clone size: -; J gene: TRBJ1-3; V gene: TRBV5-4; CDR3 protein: CASSLKETAGNTIYF; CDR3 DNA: TGTGCCAGCAGCTTGAAAGAGACCGCTGGAAACACCATATATTTT
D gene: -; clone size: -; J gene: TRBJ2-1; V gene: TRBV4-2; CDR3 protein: CASSQVGANNEQFF; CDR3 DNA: TGTGCCAGCAGCCAAGTCGGGGCCAACAATGAGCAGTTCTTC
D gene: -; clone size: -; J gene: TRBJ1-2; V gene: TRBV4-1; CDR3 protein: CASSHLNPGREGYGYTF; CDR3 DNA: TGCGCCAGCAGCCATTTAAACCCGGGACGGGAGGGGTATGGCTACACCTTC
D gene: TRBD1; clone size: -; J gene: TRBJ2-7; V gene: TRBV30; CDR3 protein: CAWSSKRGLEQYF; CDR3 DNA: TGTGCCTGGAGTTCCAAAAGGGGGCTCGAGCAGTACTTC
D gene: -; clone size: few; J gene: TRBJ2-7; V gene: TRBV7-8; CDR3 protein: CASSLGGQGLGEQYF; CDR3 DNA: TGTGCCAGCAGCTTAGGGGGGCAGGGGTTAGGGGAGCAGTACTTC
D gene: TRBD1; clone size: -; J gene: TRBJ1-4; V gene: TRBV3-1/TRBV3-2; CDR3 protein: CASSQTGGPNEKLFF; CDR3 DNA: TGTGCCAGCAGCCAAACAGGGGGGCCTAATGAAAAACTGTTTTTT
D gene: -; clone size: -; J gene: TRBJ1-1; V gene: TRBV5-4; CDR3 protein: CASSPVSENTEAFF; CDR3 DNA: TGTGCCAGCAGCCCGGTCAGCGAAAACACTGAAGCTTTCTTT
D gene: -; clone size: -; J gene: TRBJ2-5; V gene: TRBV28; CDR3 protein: CATRGTAKETQYF; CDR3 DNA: TGTGCCACAAGAGGGACTGCCAAAGAGACCCAGTACTTC